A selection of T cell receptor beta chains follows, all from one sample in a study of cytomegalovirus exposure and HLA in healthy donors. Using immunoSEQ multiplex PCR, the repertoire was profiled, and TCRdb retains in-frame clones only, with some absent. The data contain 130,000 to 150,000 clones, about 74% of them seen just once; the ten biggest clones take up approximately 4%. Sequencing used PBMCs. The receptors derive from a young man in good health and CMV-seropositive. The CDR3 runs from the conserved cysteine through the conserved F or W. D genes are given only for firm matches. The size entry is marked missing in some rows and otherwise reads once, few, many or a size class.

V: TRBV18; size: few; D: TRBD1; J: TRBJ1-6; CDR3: CASSPPDRSSAYNSPLHF; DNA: TGTGCCAGCTCACCACCGGACAGGAGCAGCGCCTATAATTCACCCCTCCACTTT
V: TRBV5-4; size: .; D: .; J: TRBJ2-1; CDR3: CASSLRAGSYNEQFF; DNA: TGTGCCAGCAGCTTGCGGGCGGGCTCCTACAATGAGCAGTTCTTC
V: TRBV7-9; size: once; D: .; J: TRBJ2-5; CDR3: CAILRRETQYF; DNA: TGTGCCATCCTACGGCGGGAGACCCAGTACTTC
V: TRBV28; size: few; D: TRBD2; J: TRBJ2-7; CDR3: CASSTPTSGISYEQYF; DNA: TGTGCCAGCAGTACACCGACTAGCGGGATCTCCTACGAGCAGTACTTC
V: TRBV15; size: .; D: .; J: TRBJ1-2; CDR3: CATSRDRTQAANYGYTF; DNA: TGTGCCACCAGCAGAGATAGGACTCAAGCGGCTAACTATGGCTACACCTTC
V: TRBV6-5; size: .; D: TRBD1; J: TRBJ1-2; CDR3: CASSPGTGLYGYTF; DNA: TGTGCCAGCAGCCCCGGGACAGGCCTCTATGGCTACACCTTC
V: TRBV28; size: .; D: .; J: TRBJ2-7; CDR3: CASSASGVRPYEQYF; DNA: TGTGCCAGCAGTGCCTCCGGGGTTCGACCCTACGAGCAGTACTTC
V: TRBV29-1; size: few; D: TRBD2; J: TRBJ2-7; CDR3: CSVEGGGSYEQYF; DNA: TGCAGCGTTGAAGGGGGGGGCTCCTACGAGCAGTACTTC
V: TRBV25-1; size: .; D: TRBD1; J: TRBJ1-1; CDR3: CASQDRENTEAFF; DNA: TGTGCCAGCCAGGACAGGGAGAACACTGAAGCTTTCTTT
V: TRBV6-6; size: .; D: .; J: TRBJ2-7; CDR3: CASSYAGDPRYF; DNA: TGTGCCAGCAGTTACGCGGGCGACCCTAGGTACTTC
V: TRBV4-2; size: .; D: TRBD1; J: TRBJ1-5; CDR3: CASSGQGVNSNQPQHF; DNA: TGTGCCAGCAGCGGACAGGGAGTTAATAGCAATCAGCCCCAGCATTTT
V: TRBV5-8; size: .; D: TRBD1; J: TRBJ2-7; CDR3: CASSPRTGVHEQYF; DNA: TGTGCCAGCAGCCCTAGGACAGGGGTCCACGAGCAGTACTTC
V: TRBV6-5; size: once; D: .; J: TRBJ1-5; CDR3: CATTYESRGYQPQHF; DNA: TGTGCCACCACGTACGAGAGTAGGGGGTATCAGCCCCAGCATTTT
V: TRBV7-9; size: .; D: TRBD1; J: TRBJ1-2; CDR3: CASSSGGFYGYTF; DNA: TGTGCCAGCAGCTCAGGGGGCTTCTATGGCTACACCTTC
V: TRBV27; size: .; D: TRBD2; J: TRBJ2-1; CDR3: CASWRLADYNEQFF; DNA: TGTGCCAGCTGGCGACTAGCGGACTACAATGAGCAGTTCTTC
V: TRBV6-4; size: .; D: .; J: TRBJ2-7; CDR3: CASGRQVSQCYEQYF; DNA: TGTGCCAGCGGGAGACAGGTATCCCAATGCTACGAGCAGTACTTC
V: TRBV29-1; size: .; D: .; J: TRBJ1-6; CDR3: CSVASPYNSPLHF; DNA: TGCAGCGTTGCTAGCCCCTATAATTCACCCCTCCACTTT
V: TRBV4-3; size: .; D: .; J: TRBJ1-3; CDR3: CASSQIDRGNTIYF; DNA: TGCGCCAGCAGCCAAATCGACAGGGGAAACACCATATATTTT
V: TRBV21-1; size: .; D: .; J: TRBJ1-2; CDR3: CASSKRGRDRDGYTF; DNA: TGTGCCAGCAGCAAACGGGGCCGGGACAGGGATGGCTACACCTTC
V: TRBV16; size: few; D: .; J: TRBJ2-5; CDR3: CASSHGSQETQYF; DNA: TGTGCCAGCAGCCACGGGAGTCAAGAGACCCAGTACTTC
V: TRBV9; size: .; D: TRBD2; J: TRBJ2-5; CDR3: CASSATSGNQETQYF; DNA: TGTGCCAGCAGCGCGACTAGCGGGAATCAAGAGACCCAGTACTTC
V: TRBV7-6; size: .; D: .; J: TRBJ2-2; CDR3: CASSSLTGITGELFF; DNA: TGTGCCAGCAGCTCGTTAACAGGGATCACCGGGGAGCTGTTTTTT
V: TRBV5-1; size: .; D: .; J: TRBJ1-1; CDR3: CASSPPGGDGGEAFF; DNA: TGCGCCAGCAGCCCCCCCGGCGGGGACGGGGGTGAAGCTTTCTTT
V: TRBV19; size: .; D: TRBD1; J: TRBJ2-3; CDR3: CASSLGTGGFSDTQYF; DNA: TGTGCCAGTAGTCTTGGGACAGGGGGCTTTTCAGATACGCAGTATTTT
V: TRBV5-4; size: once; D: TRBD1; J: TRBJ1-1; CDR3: CASSLLGQGNTEAFF; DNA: TGTGCCAGCAGCCTCCTAGGACAGGGGAACACTGAAGCTTTCTTT
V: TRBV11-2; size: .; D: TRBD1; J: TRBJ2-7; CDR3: CASSKGTALSYEQYF; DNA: TGTGCCAGCAGCAAGGGGACAGCTCTCTCCTACGAGCAGTACTTC
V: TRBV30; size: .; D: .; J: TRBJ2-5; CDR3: CAWSAQAAGQETQYF; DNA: TGTGCCTGGAGTGCCCAAGCCGCGGGGCAAGAGACCCAGTACTTC
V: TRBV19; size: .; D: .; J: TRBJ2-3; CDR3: CASSISPSGQTQYF; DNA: TGTGCCAGTAGTATCTCCCCCTCTGGACAGACGCAGTATTTT
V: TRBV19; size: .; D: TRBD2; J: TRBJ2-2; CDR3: CASAILAGANTGELFF; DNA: TGTGCCAGTGCTATTCTAGCGGGAGCCAACACCGGGGAGCTGTTTTTT
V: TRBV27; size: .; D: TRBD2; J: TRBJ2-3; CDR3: CASSPLRSGGLRRKDTQYF; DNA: TGTGCCAGCAGTCCCCTCCGAAGCGGGGGGCTCCGTAGGAAAGATACGCAGTATTTT
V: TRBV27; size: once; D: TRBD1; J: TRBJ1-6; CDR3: CASSRNRDRNSPLHF; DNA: TGTGCCAGCAGTAGAAACCGGGACAGGAATTCACCCCTCCACTTT
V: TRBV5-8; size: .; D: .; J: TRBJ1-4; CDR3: CASSFIATNEKLFF; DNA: TGTGCCAGCAGCTTTATAGCAACTAATGAAAAACTGTTTTTT
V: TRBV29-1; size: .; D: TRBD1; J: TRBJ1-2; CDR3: CSVATGYGGYTF; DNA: TGCAGCGTTGCGACAGGGTACGGTGGCTACACCTTC
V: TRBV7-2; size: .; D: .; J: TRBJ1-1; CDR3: CASSLAPGANTEAFF; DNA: TGTGCCAGCAGCTTAGCGCCAGGGGCGAACACTGAAGCTTTCTTT
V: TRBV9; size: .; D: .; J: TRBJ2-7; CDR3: CASRETVSIYEQYF; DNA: TGTGCCAGCAGGGAGACAGTCTCAATCTACGAGCAGTACTTC
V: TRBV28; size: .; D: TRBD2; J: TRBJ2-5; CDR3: CASTGGRAWETQYF; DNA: TGTGCCAGCACCGGCGGGAGGGCCTGGGAGACCCAGTACTTC
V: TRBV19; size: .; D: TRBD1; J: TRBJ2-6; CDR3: CASSDLQGDPLANVLTF; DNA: TGTGCCAGTAGTGATTTGCAGGGGGACCCTTTGGCCAACGTCCTGACTTTC
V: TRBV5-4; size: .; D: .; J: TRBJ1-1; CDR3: CASSLETENTEAFF; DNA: TGTGCCAGCAGCTTGGAAACAGAGAACACTGAAGCTTTCTTT
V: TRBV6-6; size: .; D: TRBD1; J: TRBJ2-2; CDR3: CASTPGWTGNTGELFF; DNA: TGTGCCAGCACCCCGGGGTGGACAGGGAACACCGGGGAGCTGTTTTTT
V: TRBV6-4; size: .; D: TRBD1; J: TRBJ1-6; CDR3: CASSVQGANSPLHF; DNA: TGTGCCAGCAGTGTACAGGGGGCTAATTCACCCCTCCACTTT
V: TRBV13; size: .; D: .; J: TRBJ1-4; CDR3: CASSFSGFGEKLFF; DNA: TGTGCCAGCAGCTTTTCGGGATTCGGGGAAAAACTGTTTTTT
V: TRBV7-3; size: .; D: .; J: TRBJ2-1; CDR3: CASSLGQGGLAVGDEQFF; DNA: TGTGCCAGCAGCTTAGGACAGGGGGGACTAGCGGTAGGTGATGAGCAGTTCTTC
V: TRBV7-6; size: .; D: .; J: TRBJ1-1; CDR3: CASSQTGIRNTEAFF; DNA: TGTGCCAGCAGCCAAACAGGGATAAGGAACACTGAAGCTTTCTTT
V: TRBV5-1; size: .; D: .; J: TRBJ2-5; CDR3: CASSSQGRETQYF; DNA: TGCGCCAGCAGCTCACAGGGTCGAGAGACCCAGTACTTC
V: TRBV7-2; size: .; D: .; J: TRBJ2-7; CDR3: CASSFPVGADPRYEQYF; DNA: TGTGCCAGCAGCTTCCCCGTAGGGGCGGATCCCCGCTACGAGCAGTACTTC
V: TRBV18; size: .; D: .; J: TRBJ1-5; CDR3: CASSPVGQGNQPQHF; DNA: TGTGCCAGCTCACCCGTGGGGCAGGGGAATCAGCCCCAGCATTTT
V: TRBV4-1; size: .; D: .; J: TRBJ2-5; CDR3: CASSIGSYETQYF; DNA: TGCGCCAGCAGCATCGGGTCATACGAGACCCAGTACTTC
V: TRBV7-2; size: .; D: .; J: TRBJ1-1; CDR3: CASSLRGASEAFF; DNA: TGTGCCAGCAGCTTGCGGGGGGCATCTGAAGCTTTCTTT
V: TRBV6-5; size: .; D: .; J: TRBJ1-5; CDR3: CASSYSSQGNQPQHF; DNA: TGTGCCAGCAGTTACTCGAGCCAGGGGAATCAGCCCCAGCATTTT